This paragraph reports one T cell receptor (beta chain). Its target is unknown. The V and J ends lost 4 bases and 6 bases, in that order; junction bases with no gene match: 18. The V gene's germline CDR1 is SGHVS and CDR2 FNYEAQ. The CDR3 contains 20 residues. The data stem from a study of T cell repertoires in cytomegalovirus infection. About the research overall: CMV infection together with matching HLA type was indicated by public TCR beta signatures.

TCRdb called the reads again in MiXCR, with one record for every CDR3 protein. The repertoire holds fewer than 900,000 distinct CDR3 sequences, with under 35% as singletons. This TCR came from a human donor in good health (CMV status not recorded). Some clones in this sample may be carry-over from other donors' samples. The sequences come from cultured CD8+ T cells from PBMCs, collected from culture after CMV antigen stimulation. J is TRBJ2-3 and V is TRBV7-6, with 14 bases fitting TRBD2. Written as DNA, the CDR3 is TGTGCCAGCAGCTCGACTAGCGGGGGGGCGATGCACCTCCCACGCGATACGCAGTATTTT. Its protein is CASSSTSGGAMHLPRDTQYF.